This TCR beta chain was documented in a study of T cell responses to AZD1222 COVID-19 vaccine. Study details: Analysis merged second doses at about 4 or about 12 weeks. General study results and limits: Repertoires were obtained only post-peak T cell response. Reports say nearly half of spike-specific TCRs go after unmutated variant regions. Baseline serostatus was positive in only a handful of AZD1222 recipients.

Germline CDR1 MGHRA, CDR2 YSYEKL. The CDR3 length is 21 residues. The trim removed 1 base at V and 10 bases at J, leaving 23 bases unmatched. Concerning this clone: Its antigen remains unknown.

Assay: immunoSEQ multiplex PCR; the TCRdb copy retains only in-frame clones and omits some. The table records some 100,000 clones, over 80% of them present only once. The clonotype originates from an adult in good health. The genes are TRBV4-1 and TRBJ2-3; TRBD2 matches 13 bases. The input for sequencing was peripheral blood, taken on day 0 of AZD1222 vaccination. The CDR3 DNA is TGCGCCAGCAGCCAAGCCGGAACTAGCGGGGGGGCCTTCCTGGGCAGATCGTCGCAGTATTTT. Protein sequence: CASSQAGTSGGAFLGRSSQYF.